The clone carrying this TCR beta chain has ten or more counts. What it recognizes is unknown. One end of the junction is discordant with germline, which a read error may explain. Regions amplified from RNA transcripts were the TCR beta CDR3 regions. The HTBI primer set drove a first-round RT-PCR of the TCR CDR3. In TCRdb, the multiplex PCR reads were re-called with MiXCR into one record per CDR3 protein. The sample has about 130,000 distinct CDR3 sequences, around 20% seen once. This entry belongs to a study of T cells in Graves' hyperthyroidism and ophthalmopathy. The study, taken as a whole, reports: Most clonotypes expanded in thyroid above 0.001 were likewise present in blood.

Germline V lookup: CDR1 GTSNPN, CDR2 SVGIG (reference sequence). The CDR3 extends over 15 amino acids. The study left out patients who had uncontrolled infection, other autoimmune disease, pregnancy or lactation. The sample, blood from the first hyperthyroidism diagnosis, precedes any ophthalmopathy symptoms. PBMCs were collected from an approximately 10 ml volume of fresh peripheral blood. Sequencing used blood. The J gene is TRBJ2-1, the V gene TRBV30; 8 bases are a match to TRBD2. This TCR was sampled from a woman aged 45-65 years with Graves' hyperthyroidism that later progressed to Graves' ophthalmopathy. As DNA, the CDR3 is TGTGCCGGGAGGAGGCGTCTAGCGGGTAGTGATGAGCAGTTCTTC. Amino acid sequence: CAGRRRLAGSDEQFF.